These T cell receptor beta chains were read from a single sample in a study of shared T cell receptors in the human thymus. The method was immunoSEQ multiplex PCR; TCRdb's version includes in-frame clones alone and lacks a portion of them. This sample has about 730,000 clones, with 70% to 90% found just once. This sample also belongs to another study, concerning human thymus T cells.

The sequenced sample consisted of thymocytes. The receptors were gathered from a girl less than two years old with a congenital heart defect. CDR3s include the opening cysteine and the closing phenylalanine or tryptophan. The D gene is left open where the match is weak.

j_call d_call cdr3_length v_call cdr3_aa
TRBJ1-6 NA 17 TRBV5-1 CASSLDRESYNNSPLHF
TRBJ1-5 TRBD1 15 TRBV28 CASRVGQAPNQPQHF
TRBJ1-5 NA 15 TRBV7-2 CASSLVGGPNQPQHF
TRBJ1-2 NA 13 TRBV28 CASSFYTIHGYTF
TRBJ2-2 NA 14 TRBV7-6 CASSQHQGPEELFF
TRBJ1-2 TRBD1 13 TRBV6-6 CASSLTRGRGYTF
TRBJ1-2 NA 15 TRBV5-6 CASSSTLRDLKFYTF
TRBJ2-1 TRBD2 17 TRBV5-1 CASSFSGRGEPHNEQFF
TRBJ2-1 TRBD1 16 TRBV4-3 CASSHLAGGLYNEQFF
TRBJ1-4 NA 12 TRBV27 CASRTSRGELFF
TRBJ2-2 TRBD1 15 TRBV25-1 CASSAPGTGAGELFF
TRBJ2-5 TRBD2 13 TRBV6-1 CASSGSGGETQYF
TRBJ2-7 NA 12 TRBV28 CASSFILYEQYF
TRBJ2-5 NA 16 TRBV4-1 CASSQESGLPEETQYF
TRBJ1-1 TRBD1 16 TRBV5-6 CASSFGTHRDRAEAFF
TRBJ1-1 NA 17 TRBV4-3 CASSQGLRKPSGTEAFF
TRBJ2-3 TRBD2 16 TRBV15 CATSSPLAGGPDTQYF
TRBJ2-3 TRBD1 12 TRBV2 CASRDRTDTQYF
TRBJ1-6 TRBD1 14 TRBV27 CASSWDRYNSPLHF